A selection of T cell receptor beta chains follows, all from one sample in a study of beta chain features in type 1 diabetes. Assay used: immunoSEQ multiplex PCR; TCRdb lists only in-frame clones, some missing. The data show some 240,000 clones, with 16% seen just once and 0.085% held by the top ten. The source material was naive CD4+ T cells from blood. The receptors come from a man aged 25 to 45 with type 1 diabetes. Both conserved end residues are part of each CDR3. A D gene is named only where the DNA matches it firmly. Only part of the rows carry a size: once, few, many, or a class if the clone is expanded.

TRBJ2-3 TRBD2 TRBV2 few TGTGCCAGCAGCTTACTAGCGGACACAGATACGCAGTATTTT CASSLLADTDTQYF
TRBJ2-3 TRBD2 TRBV7-9 . TGTGCCAGCAGCTCCAAGAGGTCTAGCGGTCGCACAGATACGCAGTATTTT CASSSKRSSGRTDTQYF
TRBJ2-3 TRBD1 TRBV9 . TGTGCCAGCAGCGCCCGGGACAGGGGCACAGATACGCAGTATTTT CASSARDRGTDTQYF
TRBJ2-3 . TRBV7-9 few TGTGCCAGCAGCTTACTGGGATCAGATACGCAGTATTTT CASSLLGSDTQYF
TRBJ1-1 . TRBV30 . TGTGCCTGGAGTGTAAACTTGAACACTGAAGCTTTCTTT CAWSVNLNTEAFF
TRBJ2-7 TRBD2 TRBV30 . TGTGCCTGGAACTACTATCGGACTAGCGGGATACCCTACGAGCAGTACTTC CAWNYYRTSGIPYEQYF
TRBJ2-5 TRBD2 TRBV7-2 . TGTGCCAGCAGCGCACCGGGACTAGCGGTCCAAGAGACCCAGTACTTC CASSAPGLAVQETQYF
TRBJ2-7 . TRBV5-1 few TGCGCCAGCAGCTCGAGCGGGACAGGCTCCTACGAGCAGTACTTC CASSSSGTGSYEQYF
TRBJ2-7 . TRBV20-1 few TGCAGTGCTGTGGACAACTACGAGCAGTACTTC CSAVDNYEQYF
TRBJ2-3 . TRBV9 . TGTGCCAGCAGCGCCCGGGACGGGCTTACAGATACGCAGTATTTT CASSARDGLTDTQYF
TRBJ2-7 . TRBV14 . TGTGCCAGCAGCCAAAGTTATAACAGCGAGCAGTACTTC CASSQSYNSEQYF
TRBJ1-1 . TRBV30 few TGTGCCTGGATCTGGGGGCGCAACATGAACACTGAAGCTTTCTTT CAWIWGRNMNTEAFF
TRBJ2-1 . TRBV19 few TGTGCCAGTAGTGGGGCGGGGTACAATGAGCAGTTCTTC CASSGAGYNEQFF
TRBJ2-2 . TRBV29-1 few TGCAGCGCCGTCAGCAGGGGTACCCCCGGGGAGCTGTTTTTT CSAVSRGTPGELFF
TRBJ1-1 . TRBV30 . TGTGCCTGGTGGAAGCAGGGGTTGAACACTGAAGCTTTCTTT CAWWKQGLNTEAFF
TRBJ1-2 TRBD1 TRBV30 . TGTGCCTGGAGTCCCCGTGACAGGGGAAACTATGGCTACACCTTC CAWSPRDRGNYGYTF
TRBJ2-6 . TRBV28 . TGTGCCAGTAAGGGCTCTGGGGCCAACGTCCTGACTTTC CASKGSGANVLTF
TRBJ2-6 TRBD1 TRBV18 few TGTGCCAGCTCACCACGGACAGGGGTCCGCTCTGGGGCCAACGTCCTGACTTTC CASSPRTGVRSGANVLTF
TRBJ2-7 TRBD1 TRBV7-3 . TGTGCCAGCAGCTTATCCCGGGACAGCTACGAGCAGTACTTC CASSLSRDSYEQYF
TRBJ2-5 . TRBV6-1 . TGTGCCAGCAAAGTTACAGGGTCGGAGACCCAGTACTTC CASKVTGSETQYF
TRBJ2-3 TRBD2 TRBV10-3 . TGTGCCATCAGTGAACGGCGGGAGGGCCTGGGCACAGATACGCAGTATTTT CAISERREGLGTDTQYF
TRBJ1-1 . TRBV29-1 . TGCAGCGCTTACCGCAGCCCCGTCACTGAAGCTTTCTTT CSAYRSPVTEAFF
TRBJ2-1 . TRBV21-1 few TGTGCCAGCAGCAGCCGGGACAGGGCCCACAATGAGCAGTTCTTC CASSSRDRAHNEQFF
TRBJ2-5 . TRBV6-5 . TGTGCCACAGCGGGCCGGGAGACCCAGTACTTC CATAGRETQYF
TRBJ2-1 . TRBV7-8 . TGTGCCAGCAGCTTGCCGGCGGCATTGTCCTACAATGAGCAGTTCTTC CASSLPAALSYNEQFF
TRBJ2-7 . TRBV25-1 few TGTGCCAGCAGTGAACAGGGGAACGAGCAGTACTTC CASSEQGNEQYF
TRBJ2-3 . TRBV15 . TGTGCCACCAGCAGAGATATAGTAGTGGCAGATACGCAGTATTTT CATSRDIVVADTQYF
TRBJ1-1 . TRBV7-9 few TGTGCCAGCAGCCTACGACAGAACACTGAAGCTTTCTTT CASSLRQNTEAFF
TRBJ2-4 TRBD1 TRBV4-1 few TGCGCCAGCAGCCAAGGGGTACAGGGGGCGGCGGCCAAAAACATTCAGTACTTC CASSQGVQGAAAKNIQYF
TRBJ2-5 TRBD1 TRBV7-8 few TGTGCCAGCAGCCAGGGACAGGGGTCCCAAGAGACCCAGTACTTC CASSQGQGSQETQYF
TRBJ2-4 . TRBV11-2 . TGTGCCAGCAGCTTAGAGGGAAACATTCAGTACTTC CASSLEGNIQYF
TRBJ2-5 TRBD2 TRBV29-1 few TGCAGCGCGACTAGCGATCGCCAAGAGACCCAGTACTTC CSATSDRQETQYF
TRBJ2-1 TRBD2 TRBV29-1 . TGCAGCGCCGGGGGGAGTGCGGTTAGCTCCTACAATGAGCAGTTCTTC CSAGGSAVSSYNEQFF
TRBJ2-3 . TRBV29-1 . TGCAGCGTTGACCTGGGGTCCACAGATACGCAGTATTTT CSVDLGSTDTQYF
TRBJ2-7 . TRBV30 few TGTGCCTGGAGTAGCACAGGTACAAACTACGAGCAGTACTTC CAWSSTGTNYEQYF
TRBJ2-2 TRBD1 TRBV29-1 few TGCAGCGTTGCGAGACAGGGCCCGAACACCGGGGAGCTGTTTTTT CSVARQGPNTGELFF
TRBJ2-5 . TRBV6-5 few TGTGCCAGCAGTTACGTTCAGCAAGAGACCCAGTACTTC CASSYVQQETQYF
TRBJ2-7 . TRBV27 few TGTGCCAGCAGCCCCGGGACGGGAACTGGGGTCGAGCAGTACTTC CASSPGTGTGVEQYF
TRBJ2-1 . TRBV29-1 . TGCAGCGTGTCAGGGACTCGGGGCAATGAGCAGTTCTTC CSVSGTRGNEQFF
TRBJ2-6 . TRBV7-2 . TGTGCCAGCGGATCCAGAAGGGCTGGGGCCAACGTCCTGACTTTC CASGSRRAGANVLTF
TRBJ1-1 . TRBV21-1 few TGTGCCAGCAGCACAGGACTTCATGAAGCTTTCTTT CASSTGLHEAFF
TRBJ2-7 . TRBV7-8 few TGTGCCAGCAGCGCGGGTCTAGGCGAGCAGTACTTC CASSAGLGEQYF
TRBJ1-2 . TRBV7-2 few TGTGCCAGCAGCTCTTCCACACAAGACTATGGCTACACCTTC CASSSSTQDYGYTF
TRBJ2-1 . TRBV7-2 . TGTGCCAGCAGCTCGTCAGACAGAAACAATGAGCAGTTCTTC CASSSSDRNNEQFF
TRBJ2-1 . TRBV25-1 few TGTGCCAGCAGCGAGCGCCGCGGTAAATCCTACAATGAGCAGTTCTTC CASSERRGKSYNEQFF
TRBJ2-3 . TRBV7-2 . TGTGCCAGCAGCTTCAGGGGCACAGATACGCAGTATTTT CASSFRGTDTQYF
TRBJ2-7 TRBD1 TRBV29-1 . TGCAGCGTTGTTCCGAGACAGGGGTTGTACGAGCAGTACTTC CSVVPRQGLYEQYF
TRBJ2-1 . TRBV13 few TGTGCCAGCAGTTCCCGGGCCAGGGCGTACAATGAGCAGTTCTTC CASSSRARAYNEQFF
TRBJ1-2 . TRBV20-1 few TGCAGTGCTAGAGGTGCATTTAGCTACACCTTC CSARGAFSYTF
TRBJ2-5 . TRBV14 . TGTGCCAGCAGCCGACTGGGCCCTGGCTTCGAAGAGACCCAGTACTTC CASSRLGPGFEETQYF
TRBJ2-1 TRBD2 TRBV27 . TGTGCCAGCAGTCTAAGAAGGAGTAGCGGGAGCTCCTACAATGAGCAGTTCTTC CASSLRRSSGSSYNEQFF
TRBJ2-3 TRBD2 TRBV7-2 . TGTGCCAGCAGCTTAGCCGTGGCTAGCGGGGGTGGAGATACGCAGTATTTT CASSLAVASGGGDTQYF
TRBJ2-5 . TRBV11-2 . TGTGCCAGCAGCTTAGATGGGCTTAGGGGGTCCATAGAGACCCAGTACTTC CASSLDGLRGSIETQYF
TRBJ2-5 . TRBV5-1 once TGCGCCAGCAGCTTGGCGGGGCGGCAAGAGACCCAGTACTTC CASSLAGRQETQYF
TRBJ1-1 . TRBV6-1 . TGTGCCAGCAGTGAGGCAGGGCTGAACACTGAAGCTTTCTTT CASSEAGLNTEAFF
TRBJ2-7 . TRBV29-1 . TGCAGCGTTGCGAAGGCCGGCACGATCTACGAGCAGTACTTC CSVAKAGTIYEQYF
TRBJ2-5 . TRBV2 . TGTGCCAGCAGGGATGAGGAGACCCAGTACTTC CASRDEETQYF
TRBJ2-3 TRBD2 TRBV29-1 . TGCAGCGTTGAACGAGCGGGAGGGCGGGGAGATACGCAGTATTTT CSVERAGGRGDTQYF
TRBJ2-1 TRBD2 TRBV5-1 . TGCGCCAGCACGACAATGGCTAGCGGGAGCTACAATGAGCAGTTCTTC CASTTMASGSYNEQFF